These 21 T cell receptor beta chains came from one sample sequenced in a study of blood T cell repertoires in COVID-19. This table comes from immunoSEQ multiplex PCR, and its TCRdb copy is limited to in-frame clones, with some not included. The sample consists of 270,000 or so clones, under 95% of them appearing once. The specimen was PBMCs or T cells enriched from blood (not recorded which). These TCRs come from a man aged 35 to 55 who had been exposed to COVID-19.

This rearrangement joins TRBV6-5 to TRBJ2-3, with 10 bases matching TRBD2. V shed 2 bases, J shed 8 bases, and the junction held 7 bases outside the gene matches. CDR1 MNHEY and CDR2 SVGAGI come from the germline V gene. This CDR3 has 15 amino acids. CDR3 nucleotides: TGTGCCAGCAGTTACGGTCTAGCGGGAGAGGTTACGCAGTATTTT. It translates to CASSYGLAGEVTQYF.

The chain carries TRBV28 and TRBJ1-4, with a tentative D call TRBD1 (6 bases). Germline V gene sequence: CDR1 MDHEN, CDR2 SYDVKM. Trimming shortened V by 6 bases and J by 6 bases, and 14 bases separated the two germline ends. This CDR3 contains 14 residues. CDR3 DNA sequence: TGTGCCAGCAGCTCCGGGACAAGTTATGAAAAACTGTTTTTT. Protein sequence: CASSSGTSYEKLFF.

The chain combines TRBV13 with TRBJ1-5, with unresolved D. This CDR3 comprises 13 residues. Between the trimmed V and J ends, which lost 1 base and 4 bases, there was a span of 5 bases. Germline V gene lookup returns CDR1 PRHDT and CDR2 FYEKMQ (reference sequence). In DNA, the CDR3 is TGTGCCAGCAGCTTAGCGGGGAATCAGCCCCAGCATTTT. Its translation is CASSLAGNQPQHF. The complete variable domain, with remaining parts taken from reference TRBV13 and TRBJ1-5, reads AAGVIQSPRHLIKEKRETATLKCYPIPRHDTVYWYQQGPGQDPQFLISFYEKMQSDKGSIPDRFSAQQFSDYHSELNMSSLELGDSALYFCASSLAGNQPQHFGDGTRLSIL.

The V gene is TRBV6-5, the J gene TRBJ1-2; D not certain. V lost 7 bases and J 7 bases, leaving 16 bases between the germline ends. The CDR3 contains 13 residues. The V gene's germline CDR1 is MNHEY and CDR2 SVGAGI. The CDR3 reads CASTMAGKRGYTF. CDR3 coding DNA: TGTGCCAGCACCATGGCGGGGAAGCGTGGCTACACCTTC.

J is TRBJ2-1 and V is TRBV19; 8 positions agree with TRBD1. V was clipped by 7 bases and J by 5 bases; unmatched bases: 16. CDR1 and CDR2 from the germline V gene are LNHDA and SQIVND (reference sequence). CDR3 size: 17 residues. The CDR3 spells CASNTSLGTGHHNEQFF. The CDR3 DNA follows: TGTGCCAGTAACACCTCCTTGGGGACAGGACACCACAATGAGCAGTTCTTC.

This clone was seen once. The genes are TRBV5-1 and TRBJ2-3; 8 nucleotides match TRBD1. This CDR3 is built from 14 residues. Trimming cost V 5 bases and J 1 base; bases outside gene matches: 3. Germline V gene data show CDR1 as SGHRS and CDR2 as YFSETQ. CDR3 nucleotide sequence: TGCGCCAGCAGAATGGGACAGGGCACAGATACGCAGTATTTT. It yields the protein CASRMGQGTDTQYF.

The CDR3 region has the DNA TGTGCCAGCTCACCGGGGACTAGCGGGAGTTACAATGAGCAGTTCTTC. It yields the protein CASSPGTSGSYNEQFF. The chain carries TRBV18 and TRBJ2-1, with 14 bases identical to TRBD2. The J segment lost 4 bases and the V segment lost 3 bases, leaving 2 bases of the junction unmatched. This CDR3 is built from 16 residues. Germline-derived CDR1 and CDR2 are KGHSH and LQKENI.

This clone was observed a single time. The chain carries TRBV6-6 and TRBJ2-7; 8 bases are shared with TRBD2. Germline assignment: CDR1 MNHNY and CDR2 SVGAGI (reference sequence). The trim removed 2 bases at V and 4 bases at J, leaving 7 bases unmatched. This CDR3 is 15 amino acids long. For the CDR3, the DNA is TGTGCCAGCAGTTACCCTGACGGGAGGGGGTACGAGCAGTACTTC. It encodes CASSYPDGRGYEQYF.

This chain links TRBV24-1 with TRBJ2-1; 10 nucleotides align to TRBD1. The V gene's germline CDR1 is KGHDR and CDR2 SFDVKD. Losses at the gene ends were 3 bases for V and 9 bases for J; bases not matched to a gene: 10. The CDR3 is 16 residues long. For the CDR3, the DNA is TGTGCCACCAGTGATGGGGGACCGGGACAGGGGTTTGAGCAGTTCTTC. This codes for CATSDGGPGQGFEQFF.

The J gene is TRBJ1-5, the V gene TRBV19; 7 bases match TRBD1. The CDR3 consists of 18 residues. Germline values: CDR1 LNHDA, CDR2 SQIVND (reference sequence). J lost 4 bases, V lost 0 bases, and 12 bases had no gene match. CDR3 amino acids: CASSIEAETGWENQPQHF. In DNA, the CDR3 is TGTGCCAGTAGTATAGAGGCTGAGACAGGGTGGGAGAATCAGCCCCAGCATTTT.

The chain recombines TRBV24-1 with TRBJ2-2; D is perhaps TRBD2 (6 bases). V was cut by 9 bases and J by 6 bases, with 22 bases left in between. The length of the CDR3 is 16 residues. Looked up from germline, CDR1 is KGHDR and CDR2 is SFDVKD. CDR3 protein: CATQGVGGIRSGELFF. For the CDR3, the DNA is TGTGCCACCCAAGGGGTCGGCGGGATAAGATCCGGGGAGCTGTTTTTT.

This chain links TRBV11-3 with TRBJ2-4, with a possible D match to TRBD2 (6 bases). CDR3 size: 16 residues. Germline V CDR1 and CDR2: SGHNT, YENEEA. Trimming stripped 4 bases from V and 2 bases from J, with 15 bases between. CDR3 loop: CASSSSPRESKNIQYF. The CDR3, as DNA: TGTGCCAGCAGCTCCTCCCCTCGGGAGTCCAAAAACATTCAGTACTTC.

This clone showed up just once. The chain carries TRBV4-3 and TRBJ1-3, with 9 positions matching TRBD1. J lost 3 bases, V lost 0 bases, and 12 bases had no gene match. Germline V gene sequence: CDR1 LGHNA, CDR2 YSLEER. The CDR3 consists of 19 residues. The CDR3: CASSQDQLFRTGDGNTIYF. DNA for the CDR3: TGCGCCAGCAGCCAAGATCAGTTGTTTCGGACAGGGGATGGAAACACCATATATTTT.

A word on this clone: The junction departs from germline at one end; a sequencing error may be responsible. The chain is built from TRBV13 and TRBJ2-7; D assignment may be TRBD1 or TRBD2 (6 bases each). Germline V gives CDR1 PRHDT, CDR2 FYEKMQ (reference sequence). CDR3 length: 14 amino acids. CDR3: CASRLGGGGVEQYF. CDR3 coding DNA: TGTGCCAGCAGGTTAGGAGGGGGTGGGGTCGAGCAGTACTTC.

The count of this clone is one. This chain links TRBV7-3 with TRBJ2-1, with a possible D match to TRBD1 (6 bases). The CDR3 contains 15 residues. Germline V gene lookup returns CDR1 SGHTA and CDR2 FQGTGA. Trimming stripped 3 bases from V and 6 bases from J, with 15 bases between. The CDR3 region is CASSFGAGTSNEQFF. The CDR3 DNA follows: TGTGCCAGCAGCTTCGGGGCAGGGACAAGCAATGAGCAGTTCTTC.

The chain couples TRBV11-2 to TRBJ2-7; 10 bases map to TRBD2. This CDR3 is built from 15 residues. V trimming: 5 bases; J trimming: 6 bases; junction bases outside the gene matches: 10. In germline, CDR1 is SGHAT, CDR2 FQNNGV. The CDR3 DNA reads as TGTGCCAGCAGCGGGTTAGCGGGAGGTCTGGGCGAGCAGTACTTC. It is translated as CASSGLAGGLGEQYF.

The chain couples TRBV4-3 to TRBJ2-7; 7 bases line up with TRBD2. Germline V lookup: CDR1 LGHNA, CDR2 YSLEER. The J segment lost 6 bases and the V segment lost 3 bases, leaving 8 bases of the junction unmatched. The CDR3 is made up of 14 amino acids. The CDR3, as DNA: TGCGCCAGCAGCCAGGCGTGGGGGGGAAGCGAGCAGTACTTC. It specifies CASSQAWGGSEQYF.

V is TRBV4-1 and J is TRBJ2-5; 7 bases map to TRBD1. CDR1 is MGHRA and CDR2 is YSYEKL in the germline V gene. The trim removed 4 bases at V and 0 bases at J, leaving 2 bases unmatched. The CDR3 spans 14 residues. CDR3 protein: CASSRTGDQETQYF. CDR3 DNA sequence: TGCGCCAGCAGCCGGACAGGAGACCAAGAGACCCAGTACTTC.

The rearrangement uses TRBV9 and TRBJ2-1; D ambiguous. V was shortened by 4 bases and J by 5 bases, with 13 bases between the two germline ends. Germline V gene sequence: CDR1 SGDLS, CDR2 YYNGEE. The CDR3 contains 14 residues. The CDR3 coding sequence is TGTGCCAGCAGCCCGGGTAGTCGGGACAATGAGCAGTTCTTC. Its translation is CASSPGSRDNEQFF.

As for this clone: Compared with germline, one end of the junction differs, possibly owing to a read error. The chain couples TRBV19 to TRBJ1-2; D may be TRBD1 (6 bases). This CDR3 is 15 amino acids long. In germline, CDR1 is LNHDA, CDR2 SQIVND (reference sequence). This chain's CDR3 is CASSLDSGQNYGYTF. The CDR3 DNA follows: TGTGCCAGTAGTTTAGATTCAGGACAGAACTATGGCTACACCTTC.

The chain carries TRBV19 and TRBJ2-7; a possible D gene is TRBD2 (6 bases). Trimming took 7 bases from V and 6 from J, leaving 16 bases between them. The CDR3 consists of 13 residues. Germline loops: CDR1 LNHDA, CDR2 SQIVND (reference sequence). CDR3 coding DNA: TGTGCCAGTACCATCGGAGGGGAAAGCGAGCAGTACTTC. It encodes CASTIGGESEQYF.